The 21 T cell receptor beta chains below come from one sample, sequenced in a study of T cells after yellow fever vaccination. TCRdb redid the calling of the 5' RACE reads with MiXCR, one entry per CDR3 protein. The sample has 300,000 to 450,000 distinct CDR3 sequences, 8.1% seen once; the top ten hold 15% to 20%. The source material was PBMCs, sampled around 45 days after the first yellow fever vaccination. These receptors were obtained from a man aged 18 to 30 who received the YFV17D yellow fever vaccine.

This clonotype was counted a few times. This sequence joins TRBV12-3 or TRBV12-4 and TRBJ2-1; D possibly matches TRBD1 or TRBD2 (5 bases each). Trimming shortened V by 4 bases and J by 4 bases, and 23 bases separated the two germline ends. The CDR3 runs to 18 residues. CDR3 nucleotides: TGTGCCAGCAGTTCCGAAGTTACCAGGTCCGGGGCATACAATGAGCAGTTCTTC. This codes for CASSSEVTRSGAYNEQFF.

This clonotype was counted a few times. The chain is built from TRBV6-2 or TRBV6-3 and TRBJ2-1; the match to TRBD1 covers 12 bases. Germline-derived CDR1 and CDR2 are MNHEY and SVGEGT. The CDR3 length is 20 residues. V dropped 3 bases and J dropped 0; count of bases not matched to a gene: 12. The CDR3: CASSYAGTGGGPSSYNEQFF. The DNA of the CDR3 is TGTGCCAGCAGTTATGCCGGGACAGGGGGCGGCCCGAGCTCCTACAATGAGCAGTTCTTC.

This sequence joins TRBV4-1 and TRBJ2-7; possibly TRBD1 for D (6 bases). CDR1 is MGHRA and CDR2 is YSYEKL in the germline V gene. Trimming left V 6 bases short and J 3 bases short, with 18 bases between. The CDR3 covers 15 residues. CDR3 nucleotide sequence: TGCGCCAGCAGTACGTTACCTGACAGGAACTACGAGCAGTACTTC. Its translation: CASSTLPDRNYEQYF.

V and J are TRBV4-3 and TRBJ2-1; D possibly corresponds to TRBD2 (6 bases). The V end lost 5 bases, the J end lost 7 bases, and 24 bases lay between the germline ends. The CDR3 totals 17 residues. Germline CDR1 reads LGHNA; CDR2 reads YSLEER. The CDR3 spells CASSTRPGLSRRNEQFF. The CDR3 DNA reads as TGCGCCAGCAGCACCCGCCCGGGACTCAGCCGGAGGAATGAGCAGTTCTTC.

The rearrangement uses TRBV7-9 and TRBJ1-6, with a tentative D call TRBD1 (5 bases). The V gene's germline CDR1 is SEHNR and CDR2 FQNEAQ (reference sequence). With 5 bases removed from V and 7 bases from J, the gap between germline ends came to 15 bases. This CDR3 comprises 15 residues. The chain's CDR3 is CASSPRDVRNSPLHF. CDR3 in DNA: TGTGCCAGCAGCCCCCGGGACGTACGGAATTCACCCCTCCACTTT.

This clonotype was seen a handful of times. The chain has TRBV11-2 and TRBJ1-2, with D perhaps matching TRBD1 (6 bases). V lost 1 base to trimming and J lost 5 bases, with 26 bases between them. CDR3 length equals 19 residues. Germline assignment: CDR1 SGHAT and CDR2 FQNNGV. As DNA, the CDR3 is TGTGCCAGCAGCTTAGGGGGCTGGGACACCAACCCAGAGGGGTATGGCTACACCTTC. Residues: CASSLGGWDTNPEGYGYTF.

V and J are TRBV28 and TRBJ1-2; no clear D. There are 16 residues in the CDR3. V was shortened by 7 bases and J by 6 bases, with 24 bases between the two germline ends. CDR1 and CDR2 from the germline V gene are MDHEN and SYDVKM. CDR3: CASIPLYSRFQNGYTF. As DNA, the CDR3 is TGTGCCAGCATCCCCCTCTACAGCCGCTTTCAGAATGGCTACACCTTC.

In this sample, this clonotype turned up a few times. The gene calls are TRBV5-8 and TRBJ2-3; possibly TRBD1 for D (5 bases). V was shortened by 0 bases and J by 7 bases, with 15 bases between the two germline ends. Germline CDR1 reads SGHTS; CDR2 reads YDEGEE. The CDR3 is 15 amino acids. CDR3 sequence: CASSLANNRRHTQYF. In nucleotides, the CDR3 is TGTGCCAGCAGCTTGGCCAATAACAGGCGTCATACGCAGTATTTT.

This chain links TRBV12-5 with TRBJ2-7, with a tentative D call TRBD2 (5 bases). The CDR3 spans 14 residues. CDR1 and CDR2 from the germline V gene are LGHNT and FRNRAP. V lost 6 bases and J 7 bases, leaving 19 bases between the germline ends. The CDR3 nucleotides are TGTGCTAGTGGGATCAGGCGGGCCTCCTCTGAGCAGTACGTC. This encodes CASGIRRASSEQYV.

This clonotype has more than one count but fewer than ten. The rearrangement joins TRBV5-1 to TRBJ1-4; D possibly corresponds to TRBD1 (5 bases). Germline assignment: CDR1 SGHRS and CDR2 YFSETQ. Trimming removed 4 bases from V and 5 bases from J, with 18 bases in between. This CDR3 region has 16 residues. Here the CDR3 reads CASSPYKGTGNEKLFF. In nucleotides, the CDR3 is TGCGCCAGCAGCCCCTACAAAGGGACGGGGAATGAAAAACTGTTTTTT.

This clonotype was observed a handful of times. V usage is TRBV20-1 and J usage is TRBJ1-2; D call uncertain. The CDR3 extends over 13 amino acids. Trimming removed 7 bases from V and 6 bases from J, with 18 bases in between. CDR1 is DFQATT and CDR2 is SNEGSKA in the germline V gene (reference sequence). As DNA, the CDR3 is TGCAGTGGTGGCAGGCCCGATCCCCATGGCTACACCTTC. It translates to CSGGRPDPHGYTF.

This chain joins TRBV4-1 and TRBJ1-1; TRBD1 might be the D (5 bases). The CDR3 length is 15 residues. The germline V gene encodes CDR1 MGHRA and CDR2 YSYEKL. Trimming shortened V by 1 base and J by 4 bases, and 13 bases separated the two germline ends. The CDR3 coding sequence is TGCGCCAGCAGCCAAGTTGGGCAGGGTGGCACTGAAGCTTTCTTT. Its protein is CASSQVGQGGTEAFF.

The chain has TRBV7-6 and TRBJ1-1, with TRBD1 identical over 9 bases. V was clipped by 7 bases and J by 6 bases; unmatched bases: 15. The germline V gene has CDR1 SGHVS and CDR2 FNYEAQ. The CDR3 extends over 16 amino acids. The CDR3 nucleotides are TGTGCCAGCATCCCAGTACAGGGGGCCTCTATAGCTGAAGCTTTCTTT. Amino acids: CASIPVQGASIAEAFF.

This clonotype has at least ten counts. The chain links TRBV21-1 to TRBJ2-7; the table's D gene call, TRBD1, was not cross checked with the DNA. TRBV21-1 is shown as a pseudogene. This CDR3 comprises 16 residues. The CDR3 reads CASSKVAGTGVFEQYV. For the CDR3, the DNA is TGTGCCAGCAGCAAAGTAGCTGGGACAGGGGTATTCGAGCAGTACGTC.

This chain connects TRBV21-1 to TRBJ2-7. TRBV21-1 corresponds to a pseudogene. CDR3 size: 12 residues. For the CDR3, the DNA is TGTGCCAGCAGCAAAGTAAAGTACGAGCAGTACGTC. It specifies CASSKVKYEQYV.

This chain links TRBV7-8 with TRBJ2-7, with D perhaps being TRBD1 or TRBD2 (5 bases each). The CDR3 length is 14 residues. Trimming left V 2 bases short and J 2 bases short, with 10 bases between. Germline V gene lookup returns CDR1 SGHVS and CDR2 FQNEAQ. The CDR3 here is CASSLPGDPYEQYF. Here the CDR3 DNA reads TGTGCCAGCAGCTTACCCGGGGACCCCTACGAGCAGTACTTC.

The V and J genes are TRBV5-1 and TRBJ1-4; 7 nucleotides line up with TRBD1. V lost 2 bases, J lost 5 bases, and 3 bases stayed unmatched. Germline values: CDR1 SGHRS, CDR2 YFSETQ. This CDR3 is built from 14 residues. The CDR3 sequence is CASSFSTGNEKLFF. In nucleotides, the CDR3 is TGCGCCAGCAGCTTTTCGACAGGGAATGAAAAACTGTTTTTT.

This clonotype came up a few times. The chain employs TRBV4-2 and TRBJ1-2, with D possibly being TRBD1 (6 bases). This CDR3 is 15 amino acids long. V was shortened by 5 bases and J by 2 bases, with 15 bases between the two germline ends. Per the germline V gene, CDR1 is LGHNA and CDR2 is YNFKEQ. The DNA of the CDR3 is TGTGCCAGCAGCGTTTTCCTGGGGGCCAACTATGGCTACACCTTC. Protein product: CASSVFLGANYGYTF.

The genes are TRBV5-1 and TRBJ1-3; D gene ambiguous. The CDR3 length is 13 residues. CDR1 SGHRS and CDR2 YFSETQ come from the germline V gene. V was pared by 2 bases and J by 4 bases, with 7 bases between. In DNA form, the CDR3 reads TGCGCCAGCAGCTTCCGGCCAGGAAACACCATATATTTT. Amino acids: CASSFRPGNTIYF.

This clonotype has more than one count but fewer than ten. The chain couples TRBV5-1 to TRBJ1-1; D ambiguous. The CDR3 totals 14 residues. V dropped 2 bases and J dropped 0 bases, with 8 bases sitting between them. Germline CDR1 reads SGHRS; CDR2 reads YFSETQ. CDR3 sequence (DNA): TGCGCCAGCAGCTTCTTTGGGGTGAACACTGAAGCTTTCTTT. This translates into CASSFFGVNTEAFF.

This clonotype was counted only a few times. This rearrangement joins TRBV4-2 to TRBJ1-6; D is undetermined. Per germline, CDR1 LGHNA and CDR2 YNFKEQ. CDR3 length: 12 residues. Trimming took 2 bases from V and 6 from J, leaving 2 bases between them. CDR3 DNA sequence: TGTGCCAGCAGCCAAACTAATTCACCCCTCCACTTT. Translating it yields CASSQTNSPLHF.